These 10 T cell receptor beta chains originate from one sample sequenced in a study of blood T cell repertoires in COVID-19. Clones were read by immunoSEQ multiplex PCR, and TCRdb kept only the in-frame ones, dropping some. Of 150,000 to 200,000 clones in the sample, about 85% were seen once. The sequencing sample was made of peripheral blood. These receptors came from a human donor with acute or convalescent COVID-19. The donor label of this sample is uncertain.

Comment on this clone: The same CDR3 also results from other DNA sequences found in this sample. This rearrangement joins TRBV27 to TRBJ1-2, with TRBD1 identical over 10 bases. Germline assignment: CDR1 MNHEY and CDR2 SMNVEV (reference sequence). Germline trimming cut 3 bases from V and 7 bases from J; bases unmatched to any gene: 2. This CDR3 spans 13 amino acids. In nucleotides, the CDR3 is TGTGCCAGCAGTTTCCGGGACAGGGGTGGCTACACCTTC. Its protein is CASSFRDRGGYTF.

This clone has more than one count but fewer than ten. The rearrangement uses TRBV12-5 and TRBJ2-3; D is unresolved. Germline CDR1 LGHNT, CDR2 FRNRAP. The CDR3 runs to 14 residues. V was cut by 1 base and J by 0 bases, with 5 bases left in between. The CDR3 is CASGLGTSTDTQYF. The CDR3 nucleotides read TGTGCTAGTGGTTTGGGAACTAGCACAGATACGCAGTATTTT.

The chain couples TRBV9 to TRBJ1-1; a possible D gene is TRBD1 (5 bases). Trimming pared 3 bases from V and 1 base from J, leaving 10 bases between. CDR3 length equals 14 residues. Germline loops: CDR1 SGDLS, CDR2 YYNGEE. CDR3 loop: CASSGQTANTEAFF. DNA of the CDR3: TGTGCCAGCAGCGGACAGACGGCGAACACTGAAGCTTTCTTT.

The genes are TRBV10-3 and TRBJ2-7; 8 bases match TRBD1. Trimming removed 4 bases from V and 1 base from J; junction bases left unmatched: 3. The CDR3 covers 14 residues. The germline CDR1 and CDR2 sequences are ENHRY and SYGVKD. The CDR3 spells CAISGDRTSYEQYF. CDR3 nucleotide sequence: TGTGCCATCAGTGGGGACAGGACATCCTACGAGCAGTACTTC.

V usage is TRBV15 and J usage is TRBJ1-5, with a possible D match to TRBD1 (6 bases). CDR1 and CDR2 (germline): LNHNV, YYDKDF (reference sequence). This CDR3 contains 17 residues. V gave up 0 bases and J gave up 4 bases, with 16 bases separating them. CDR3 residues: CATSRDGRQASNQPQHF. The DNA for the CDR3 is TGTGCCACCAGCAGAGATGGCCGACAGGCCTCTAATCAGCCCCAGCATTTT.

This sequence joins TRBV28 and TRBJ2-7; 7 positions agree with TRBD1. After removal of 6 bases from V and 3 bases from J, the junction contained 14 bases not matched to a gene. Germline lookup yields CDR1 MDHEN and CDR2 SYDVKM. The CDR3 spans 16 residues. CDR3 sequence: CASSKGLRDSHYEQYF. For the CDR3, the DNA is TGTGCCAGCAGCAAAGGCCTCCGGGACAGCCACTACGAGCAGTACTTC.

This clone has a handful of counts. This rearrangement joins TRBV20-1 to TRBJ1-5; D not resolved. V gave up 3 bases and J gave up 2 bases, with 14 bases separating them. From germline, CDR1 is DFQATT and CDR2 SNEGSKA (reference sequence). The CDR3 totals 15 residues. The CDR3 sequence is CSASPARFGNQPQHF. CDR3 bases: TGCAGTGCTAGTCCCGCTCGGTTTGGCAATCAGCCCCAGCATTTT.

The J gene is TRBJ2-4, the V gene TRBV2; 9 positions match TRBD1. V lost 8 bases, J lost 1 base, and 15 bases stayed unmatched. Germline V gene lookup returns CDR1 SNHLY and CDR2 FYNNEI. The CDR3 consists of 18 residues. As DNA, the CDR3 is TGTGCCAGCGGGATGAACAGGGGGCTAATTGCGGCCAAAAACATTCAGTACTTC. Its translation: CASGMNRGLIAAKNIQYF.

V and J are TRBV5-4 and TRBJ1-4; 9 bases match TRBD1. The J segment lost 6 bases and the V segment lost 3 bases, leaving 6 bases of the junction unmatched. There are 15 residues in the CDR3. Per germline, CDR1 SGHNT and CDR2 YYREEE (reference sequence). As DNA, the CDR3 is TGTGCCAGCAGCTGGTCCGGGACAGGGCATGAAAAACTGTTTTTT. Translating gives CASSWSGTGHEKLFF.

The chain combines TRBV7-2 with TRBJ2-6; TRBD1 agrees at 7 bases. The V and J ends lost 3 bases and 1 base, in that order; junction bases with no gene match: 3. CDR3 length: 16 residues. Germline V CDR1 and CDR2: SGHTA, FQGNSA. The chain's CDR3 is CASSFRTGSGANVLTF. CDR3 in DNA: TGTGCCAGCAGCTTCCGGACAGGTTCTGGGGCCAACGTCCTGACTTTC.